The 21 T cell receptor beta chains presented below share a single source sample, sequenced in a study of control samples from healthy donors and cancer patients. TCRdb's table, derived via immunoSEQ multiplex PCR, lists solely in-frame clones and lacks some. This sample has 150,000 or so clones; about 94% occur once, and the top ten carry around 6.1%. The sequenced sample was blood. These receptors were obtained from a man aged 35 to 55 in good health.

CDR3 region: CASSSRLAGGTDTQYF. CDR3 nucleotides: TGTGCCAGCAGCTCTCGACTAGCGGGGGGGACAGATACGCAGTATTTT. The chain employs TRBV7-6 and TRBJ2-3; TRBD2 matches 14 bases. The V gene's germline CDR1 is SGHVS and CDR2 FNYEAQ. Trimming at V came to 4 bases and at J to 3 bases, leaving 3 bases not matched to a gene. This CDR3 has 16 amino acids.

The rearrangement links TRBV6-5 to TRBJ1-2, with D hard to call. CDR1 MNHEY and CDR2 SVGAGI come from the germline V gene. Between the trimmed V and J ends, which lost 0 bases and 5 bases, there was a span of 7 bases. The CDR3 contains 13 residues. The chain's CDR3 is CASSYSGKYGYTF. The CDR3 region has the DNA TGTGCCAGCAGTTACTCGGGGAAATATGGCTACACCTTC.

This chain connects TRBV19 to TRBJ1-2; TRBD1 matches 8 bases. Germline-derived CDR1 and CDR2 are LNHDA and SQIVND (reference sequence). Trimming took 5 bases from V and 5 from J; bases not matched to a gene: 10. The CDR3 covers 15 residues. The CDR3 spells CASSPLDRVGYGYTF. The DNA for the CDR3 is TGTGCCAGTAGTCCTCTGGACAGGGTTGGGTATGGCTACACCTTC.

Only one count was recorded for this clone. V usage is TRBV6-2 or TRBV6-3 and J usage is TRBJ1-2; D uncertain. V lost 0 bases, J lost 4 bases, and 18 bases lay in between. In germline, CDR1 is MNHEY, CDR2 SVGEGT. This CDR3 comprises 17 residues. Written as DNA, the CDR3 is TGTGCCAGCAGTTACTCGATAGCGACGGGTCGGCTCTATGGCTACACCTTC. This translates into CASSYSIATGRLYGYTF.

The chain is built from TRBV27 and TRBJ1-6; 7 bases match TRBD1. The germline V gene encodes CDR1 MNHEY and CDR2 SMNVEV (reference sequence). This CDR3 region has 18 residues. V dropped 4 bases and J dropped 4; count of bases not matched to a gene: 13. Here the CDR3 reads CASSYMGGGGRYNSPLHF. For the CDR3, the DNA is TGTGCCAGCAGTTATATGGGGGGAGGGGGCAGGTATAATTCACCCCTCCACTTT.

The V and J genes are TRBV5-1 and TRBJ1-6; 7 nucleotides match TRBD1. Germline CDR1 reads SGHRS; CDR2 reads YFSETQ. The CDR3 loop spans 16 amino acids. The V gene end was trimmed by 4 bases and the J gene end by 7 bases; junction bases not matched to a gene: 11. CDR3 bases: TGCGCCAGCAGCCCCGATGGTTGGACAGGCAATTCACCCCTCCACTTT. It specifies CASSPDGWTGNSPLHF. The entire variable domain, with the rest obtained from reference TRBV5-1 and TRBJ1-6, is as follows: KAGVTQTPRYLIKTRGQQVTLSCSPISGHRSVSWYQQTPGQGLQFLFEYFSETQRNKGNFPGRFSGRQFSNSRSEMNVSTLELGDSALYLCASSPDGWTGNSPLHFGNGTRLTVT.

The chain recombines TRBV5-1 with TRBJ2-1, with 10 bases that match TRBD2. The V gene's germline CDR1 is SGHRS and CDR2 YFSETQ. The CDR3 consists of 15 residues. J lost 6 bases, V lost 0 bases, and 3 bases had no gene match. The CDR3 nucleotides read TGCGCCAGCAGCTTGGGGACTAGCGGCTTCAATGAGCAGTTCTTC. Its protein product is CASSLGTSGFNEQFF. Combining the CDR3 with reference TRBV5-1 and TRBJ2-1 gives the whole variable domain KAGVTQTPRYLIKTRGQQVTLSCSPISGHRSVSWYQQTPGQGLQFLFEYFSETQRNKGNFPGRFSGRQFSNSRSEMNVSTLELGDSALYLCASSLGTSGFNEQFFGPGTRLTVL.

The V and J genes are TRBV27 and TRBJ1-1, with 8 nucleotides matching TRBD1. V was clipped by 4 bases and J by 0 bases; unmatched bases: 10. The germline gives CDR1 MNHEY, CDR2 SMNVEV (reference sequence). This CDR3 is 17 amino acids long. The CDR3 protein is CASSSLTGDLMNTEAFF. The CDR3 DNA follows: TGTGCCAGCAGTTCCCTGACAGGGGACCTCATGAACACTGAAGCTTTCTTT.

This clone has just a few counts. The rearrangement uses TRBV18 and TRBJ1-2, with a possible D match to TRBD1 (5 bases). Trimming left V 3 bases short and J 4 bases short, with 12 bases between. Germline CDR1 and CDR2: KGHSH and LQKENI. The CDR3 extends over 14 amino acids. The DNA for the CDR3 is TGTGCCAGCTCACCGAGCAGGGACCCCTATGGCTACACCTTC. Protein: CASSPSRDPYGYTF.

The gene calls are TRBV27 and TRBJ2-2, with 7 bases fitting TRBD1. The CDR3 loop spans 15 amino acids. V dropped 3 bases and J dropped 1; count of bases not matched to a gene: 2. In germline, CDR1 is MNHEY, CDR2 SMNVEV (reference sequence). CDR3 nucleotides: TGTGCCAGCAGTTTGTCAGGGGGGAACACCGGGGAGCTGTTTTTT. Protein: CASSLSGGNTGELFF.

The chain joins TRBV7-2 to TRBJ2-7; D may be TRBD2 (5 bases). Germline CDR1 SGHTA, CDR2 FQGNSA. The CDR3 runs to 11 residues. V shed 4 bases and J shed 7 bases, with 8 bases lying between them. The CDR3 DNA reads as TGTGCCAGCAGCTCCCGAGGGGAGCAGTACTTC. Translated: CASSSRGEQYF.

CDR3 in amino acids: CASSGGSSGAFF. CDR3 coding DNA: TGTGCCAGCAGTGGGGGTAGTTCGGGAGCTTTCTTT. The chain employs TRBV6-4 and TRBJ1-1; D unclear. The CDR3 has 12 residues. V was trimmed by 4 bases and J by 10 bases, leaving 13 bases between them. Germline V gene lookup returns CDR1 MRHNA and CDR2 SNTAGT.

J is TRBJ1-1 and V is TRBV5-1; TRBD1 matches at 8 bases. The CDR3 spans 15 residues. Germline V gene lookup returns CDR1 SGHRS and CDR2 YFSETQ. V was pared by 4 bases and J by 4 bases, with 9 bases of the junction left unmatched. CDR3 DNA: TGCGCCAGCAGCGGGCCGGACAGGGTCGGCACTGAAGCTTTCTTT. As protein: CASSGPDRVGTEAFF.

The V and J genes are TRBV6-2 or TRBV6-3 and TRBJ2-3; D tentatively reads TRBD1 or TRBD2 (5 bases each). This CDR3 has 14 amino acids. With 5 bases removed from V and 2 bases from J, the gap between germline ends came to 11 bases. Germline CDR1 is MNHEY and CDR2 is SVGEGT. CDR3 nucleotides: TGTGCCAGCAGTCGGGGACGCGACACAGATACGCAGTATTTT. Its protein is CASSRGRDTDTQYF.

This clone has just one count. J is TRBJ1-5 and V is TRBV27; 9 bases agree with TRBD1. Germline assignment: CDR1 MNHEY and CDR2 SMNVEV (reference sequence). The CDR3 consists of 16 residues. V trimming: 5 bases; J trimming: 3 bases; junction bases outside the gene matches: 8. This chain's CDR3 is CASSLPGQGVNQPQHF. DNA of the CDR3: TGTGCCAGCAGTCTACCGGGACAGGGAGTCAATCAGCCCCAGCATTTT.

CDR3 sequence (DNA): TGTGCCAGCAGCTGGTGGAGACAGGGGGCGAAGTATGGCTACACCTTC. Amino acids: CASSWWRQGAKYGYTF. The V and J genes are TRBV5-6 and TRBJ1-2, with 10 bases that match TRBD1. CDR3 length: 16 residues. V lost 3 bases to trimming and J lost 5 bases; unmatched junction nucleotides: 10. The germline V gene encodes CDR1 SGHDT and CDR2 YYEEEE.

The chain uses TRBV6-2 or TRBV6-3 and TRBJ2-7; a possible D gene is TRBD1 (6 bases). Per germline, CDR1 MNHEY and CDR2 SVGEGT. This CDR3 is built from 15 residues. The V end lost 6 bases, the J end lost 4 bases, and 19 bases lay between the germline ends. The CDR3 region has the DNA TGTGCCAGCAGCCACAGGGCCACCGGGGAATACGAGCAGTACTTC. Its protein is CASSHRATGEYEQYF.

The V and J genes are TRBV9 and TRBJ1-4, with TRBD1 as a possible D gene (6 bases). V lost 0 bases to trimming and J lost 3 bases, with 6 bases between them. Germline CDR1 is SGDLS and CDR2 is YYNGEE. The CDR3 totals 14 residues. Written as DNA, the CDR3 is TGTGCCAGCAGCGTAGGGACAGCTAATGAAAAACTGTTTTTT. Its protein is CASSVGTANEKLFF. The full variable domain, completed using reference TRBV9 and TRBJ1-4, is DSGVTQTPKHLITATGQRVTLRCSPRSGDLSVYWYQQSLDQGLQFLIQYYNGEERAKGNILERFSAQQFPDLHSELNLSSLELGDSALYFCASSVGTANEKLFFGSGTQLSVL.

CDR3 in DNA: TGTGCCAGCAGCTTAGGGACAGGCTACGAGCAGTACTTC. It translates to CASSLGTGYEQYF. The V and J genes are TRBV7-2 and TRBJ2-7; TRBD1 matches at 7 bases. The J segment lost 3 bases and the V segment lost 1 base, leaving 0 bases of the junction unmatched. The CDR3 runs 13 residues. Germline CDR1 SGHTA, CDR2 FQGNSA. Combining the CDR3 with reference TRBV7-2 and TRBJ2-7 gives the whole variable domain GAGVSQSPSNKVTEKGKDVELRCDPISGHTALYWYRQSLGQGLEFLIYFQGNSAPDKSGLPSDRFSAERTGGSVSTLTIQRTQQEDSAVYLCASSLGTGYEQYFGPGTRLTVT.

The chain carries TRBV2 and TRBJ1-1, with D unclear. Trimming took off 5 bases at V and 3 bases at J, with 7 bases between the two ends. Looked up from germline, CDR1 is SNHLY and CDR2 is FYNNEI. CDR3 length: 12 residues. DNA of the CDR3: TGTGCCAGCAGTATCGGGGACACTGAAGCTTTCTTT. It yields the protein CASSIGDTEAFF.

This chain uses TRBV18 with TRBJ2-3, with 8 bases lining up with TRBD2. The V gene's germline CDR1 is KGHSH and CDR2 LQKENI. The CDR3 covers 15 residues. The V and J ends lost 3 bases and 6 bases, in that order; junction bases with no gene match: 8. The CDR3 DNA reads as TGTGCCAGCTCACCGAGACGGGGGGGGAGCGATACGCAGTATTTT. Translation gives CASSPRRGGSDTQYF.